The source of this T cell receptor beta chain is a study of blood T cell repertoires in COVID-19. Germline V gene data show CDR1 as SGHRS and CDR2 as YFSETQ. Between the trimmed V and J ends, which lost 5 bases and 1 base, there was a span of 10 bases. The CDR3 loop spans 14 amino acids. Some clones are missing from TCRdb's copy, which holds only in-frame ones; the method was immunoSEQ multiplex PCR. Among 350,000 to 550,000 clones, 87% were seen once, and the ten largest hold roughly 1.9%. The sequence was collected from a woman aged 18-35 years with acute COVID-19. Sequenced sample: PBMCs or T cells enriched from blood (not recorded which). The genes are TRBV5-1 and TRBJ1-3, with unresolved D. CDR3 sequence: CASRGPESGNTIYF. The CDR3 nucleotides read TGCGCCAGCAGGGGCCCAGAATCTGGAAACACCATATATTTT.